Each of the 21 T cell receptor beta chains below was sequenced from the same sample in a study of T cells after yellow fever vaccination. TCRdb ran MiXCR on the 5' RACE reads and lists one entry per CDR3 protein. The data contain 200,000 to 300,000 distinct CDR3 sequences, approximately 12% of them singletons. This specimen was CD4+ T cells sorted from PBMCs, taken 45 days after the yellow fever booster vaccination. All receptors come from a man between 25 and 39 years old who received the YFV17D yellow fever vaccine.

V gene TRBV5-5 combines with J gene TRBJ2-1, with 13 bases fitting TRBD2. V lost 5 bases, J lost 4 bases, and 6 bases stayed unmatched. CDR1 and CDR2 from the germline V gene are SGHKS and YYEKEE (reference sequence). The CDR3 spans 16 residues. The CDR3 nucleotides are TGTGCCAGCAGGCAGGGACTAGCGGGATCTTACAATGAGCAGTTCTTC. It is translated as CASRQGLAGSYNEQFF.

This clonotype has ten or more counts. V gene TRBV4-3 combines with J gene TRBJ2-3; tentative D call: TRBD2 (5 bases). The V end was cut by 8 bases, the J end by 4 bases, with 13 bases between. CDR1 and CDR2 (germline): LGHNA, YSLEER. The CDR3 runs to 13 residues. This CDR3 is CASGRGVPDTQYF. CDR3 nucleotide sequence: TGCGCCAGCGGACGGGGTGTCCCAGATACGCAGTATTTT.

This clonotype was counted between two and nine times. The chain uses TRBV29-1 and TRBJ2-5; TRBD1 matches at 7 bases. V lost 7 bases to trimming and J lost 1 base; unmatched junction nucleotides: 6. Germline V gene sequence: CDR1 SQVTM, CDR2 ANQGSEA. The CDR3 is made up of 13 amino acids. Written as DNA, the CDR3 is TGCAGCGCATTGGACAGGTCCCAAGAGACCCAGTACTTC. Its protein is CSALDRSQETQYF.

The table lists this clonotype with many counts. This rearrangement joins TRBV20-1 to TRBJ1-5; 10 bases fit TRBD1. The CDR3 runs to 14 residues. The trim removed 6 bases at V and 1 base at J, leaving 3 bases unmatched. Germline lookup yields CDR1 DFQATT and CDR2 SNEGSKA (reference sequence). The DNA of the CDR3 is TGCAGTGCCACGGACAGGGGGAGCAATCAGCCCCAGCATTTT. Its translation is CSATDRGSNQPQHF.

The chain has TRBV7-2 and TRBJ2-5, with 8 bases matching TRBD1. The germline gives CDR1 SGHTA, CDR2 FQGNSA. This CDR3 has 15 residues. J lost 3 bases, V lost 2 bases, and 5 bases had no gene match. CDR3 coding DNA: TGTGCCAGCAGCTTAACGTGGGGACAGGAAGAGACCCAGTACTTC. It specifies CASSLTWGQEETQYF.

The table lists this clonotype with a few counts. This chain uses TRBV29-1 with TRBJ2-4, with D perhaps assigned TRBD1 or TRBD2 (5 bases each). From germline, CDR1 is SQVTM and CDR2 ANQGSEA. V was clipped by 0 bases and J by 8 bases, with 8 bases between them. This CDR3 comprises 12 residues. CDR3 sequence reads: CSVEDGGDIQYF. The CDR3 DNA follows: TGCAGCGTTGAAGATGGGGGTGACATTCAGTACTTC.

The table lists this clonotype with a few counts. The rearrangement links TRBV7-6 to TRBJ2-7; 9 bases agree with TRBD2. The CDR3 consists of 15 residues. Germline V CDR1 and CDR2: SGHVS, FNYEAQ. J gave up 0 bases and V 5 bases, and 5 bases lay outside the gene matches. CDR3 sequence reads: CASSPSGASSYEQYF. CDR3 DNA: TGTGCCAGCAGCCCTAGCGGGGCGAGCTCCTACGAGCAGTACTTC. The full variable domain, its missing parts supplied by reference TRBV7-6 and TRBJ2-7, is GAGVSQSPRYKVTKRGQDVALRCDPISGHVSLYWYRQALGQGPEFLTYFNYEAQQDKSGLPNDRFSAERPEGSISTLTIQRTEQRDSAMYRCASSPSGASSYEQYFGPGTRLTVT.

The table lists this clonotype with a few counts. This chain uses TRBV3-1 with TRBJ2-7, with D possibly TRBD1 on 5 matching bases. The CDR3 consists of 13 residues. The germline V gene encodes CDR1 LGHDT and CDR2 YNNKEL (reference sequence). The V and J ends lost 5 bases and 5 bases respectively, with 13 bases between them. The CDR3 is CASSGAPIDEQYF. CDR3 coding DNA: TGTGCCAGCAGCGGGGCTCCCATTGACGAGCAGTACTTC.

This clonotype was found a few times. The chain uses TRBV9 and TRBJ2-3; a possible D gene is TRBD2 (5 bases). Trimming left V 4 bases short and J 10 bases short, with 16 bases between. Germline V lookup: CDR1 SGDLS, CDR2 YYNGEE. The CDR3 is 13 residues long. CDR3 residues: CASSPGGPESQYF. The CDR3 DNA reads TGTGCCAGCAGCCCCGGCGGGCCTGAATCGCAGTATTTT.

On this clonotype: This may arise from a read error, as a much more abundant clone is one base away. The chain links TRBV24-1 to TRBJ2-5; D not certain. This CDR3 region has 13 residues. Germline CDR1 KGHDR, CDR2 SFDVKD. Trimming stripped 7 bases from V and 4 bases from J, with 12 bases between. The CDR3 here is CATRETRGETQYF. CDR3 bases: TGTGCCACCAGGGAGACACGAGGAGAGACCCAGTACTTC.

This chain connects TRBV20-1 to TRBJ1-1, with D perhaps TRBD1 (5 bases). V lost 3 bases, J lost 0 bases, and 14 bases lay in between. The CDR3 runs to 15 residues. The V gene's germline CDR1 is DFQATT and CDR2 SNEGSKA (reference sequence). The CDR3, as DNA: TGCAGTGCTAGGTCGGGTCGGGGACTGAACACTGAAGCTTTCTTT. It translates to CSARSGRGLNTEAFF.

Only a few counts were recorded for this clonotype. The chain employs TRBV7-2 and TRBJ2-7; D may be TRBD1 (6 bases). CDR3 length: 16 residues. CDR1 and CDR2 from the germline V gene are SGHTA and FQGNSA. The V end lost 1 base, the J end lost 1 base, and 14 bases lay between the germline ends. Here the CDR3 DNA reads TGTGCCAGCAGCTTAGGAGTGGGGACAACGTCCTACGAGCAGTACTTC. Amino acids: CASSLGVGTTSYEQYF.

This clonotype has more than one count but fewer than ten. V gene TRBV5-5 combines with J gene TRBJ2-5; D possibly uses TRBD1 or TRBD2 (5 bases each). V was pared by 7 bases and J by 2 bases, with 18 bases between. Germline V gene data show CDR1 as SGHKS and CDR2 as YYEKEE (reference sequence). CDR3 length: 15 amino acids. Written as DNA, the CDR3 is TGTGCCAGCTCCTGGCAGGGTCGAGGGCAAGAGACCCAGTACTTC. Protein sequence: CASSWQGRGQETQYF. The complete variable domain, with remaining parts taken from reference TRBV5-5 and TRBJ2-5, reads DAGVTQSPTHLIKTRGQQVTLRCSPISGHKSVSWYQQVLGQGPQFIFQYYEKEERGRGNFPDRFSARQFPNYSSELNVNALLLGDSALYLCASSWQGRGQETQYFGPGTRLLVL.

Ten or more counts support this clonotype. Here the CDR3 reads CSARTSQETQYF. CDR3 nucleotides: TGCAGTGCTAGGACCAGTCAAGAGACCCAGTACTTC. The chain joins TRBV20-1 to TRBJ2-5; D uncertain. The V gene's germline CDR1 is DFQATT and CDR2 SNEGSKA (reference sequence). V lost 3 bases, J lost 2 bases, and 7 bases lay in between. CDR3 length: 12 amino acids.

V and J are TRBV11-2 and TRBJ2-3, with unresolved D. The V gene's germline CDR1 is SGHAT and CDR2 FQNNGV. Deletions cut 1 base from V and 4 bases from J, with 6 bases between. This CDR3 contains 13 residues. This CDR3 reads CASSLVFPDTQYF. The CDR3, as DNA: TGTGCCAGCAGCTTAGTTTTCCCAGATACGCAGTATTTT.

This clonotype was seen a handful of times. The V and J genes are TRBV11-2 and TRBJ2-7; D is possibly TRBD1 (6 bases). This CDR3 is 13 amino acids long. Trimming took off 5 bases at V and 7 bases at J, with 15 bases between the two ends. The germline gives CDR1 SGHAT, CDR2 FQNNGV. CDR3 bases: TGTGCCAGCAGCCCGTGGGGGCAAAAGGAGCAGTACTTC. This codes for CASSPWGQKEQYF.

The chain recombines TRBV20-1 with TRBJ2-3; D is unclear. The CDR3 spans 13 residues. V was pared by 5 bases and J by 4 bases, with 13 bases between. The V gene's germline CDR1 is DFQATT and CDR2 SNEGSKA (reference sequence). The CDR3 nucleotides read TGCAGTGCTTTCCGGGTACAGCCAGATACGCAGTATTTT. As protein: CSAFRVQPDTQYF.

V and J are TRBV10-3 and TRBJ2-1, with 11 bases identical to TRBD2. With 3 bases clipped from V and 14 bases from J, the junction kept 18 bases outside the gene matches. Germline-derived CDR1 and CDR2 are ENHRY and SYGVKD. The CDR3 is 17 residues long. The CDR3 DNA reads TGTGCCATCAGTGACTCAGAGACTAGCGGGATGAAGTATTGGGAGTTCTTC. Its protein product is CAISDSETSGMKYWEFF.

At least ten counts were recorded for this clonotype. The V and J genes are TRBV20-1 and TRBJ2-3, with no clear D. Looked up from germline, CDR1 is DFQATT and CDR2 is SNEGSKA (reference sequence). The germline V and J ends were trimmed by 3 bases and 2 bases, with 3 bases remaining between them. The CDR3 has 11 residues. The DNA of the CDR3 is TGCAGTGCTAGCCTCACAGATACGCAGTATTTT. Translated: CSASLTDTQYF.

This clonotype was observed a few times. The J gene is TRBJ2-7, the V gene TRBV2; perhaps TRBD2 as D (6 bases). The CDR3 runs to 12 residues. The germline V gene has CDR1 SNHLY and CDR2 FYNNEI. Trimming took 7 bases from V and 2 from J, leaving 9 bases between them. CDR3 region: CASIGGAYEQYF. As DNA, the CDR3 is TGTGCCAGCATCGGGGGAGCCTACGAGCAGTACTTC.

This clonotype has only a few counts. The CDR3 here is CSAESGGFLSTDTQYF. Here the CDR3 DNA reads TGCAGTGCTGAATCAGGGGGTTTCCTTAGCACAGATACGCAGTATTTT. This chain joins TRBV20-1 and TRBJ2-3; 7 bases line up with TRBD1. Germline V CDR1 and CDR2: DFQATT, SNEGSKA (reference sequence). Trimming took 5 bases from V and 0 from J; bases not matched to a gene: 11. The CDR3 sequence is 16 residues long.